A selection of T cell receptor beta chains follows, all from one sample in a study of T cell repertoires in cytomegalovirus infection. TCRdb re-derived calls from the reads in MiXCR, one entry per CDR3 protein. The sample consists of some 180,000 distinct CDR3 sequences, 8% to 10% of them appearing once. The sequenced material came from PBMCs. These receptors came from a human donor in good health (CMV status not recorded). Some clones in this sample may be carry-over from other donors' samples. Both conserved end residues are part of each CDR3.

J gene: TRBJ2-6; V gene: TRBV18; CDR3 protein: CASSPVTGDSGANVLTF
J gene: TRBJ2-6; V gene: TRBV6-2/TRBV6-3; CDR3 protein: CASSYLTGMSGANVLTF
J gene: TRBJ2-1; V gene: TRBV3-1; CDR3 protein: CASRFFNEQFF
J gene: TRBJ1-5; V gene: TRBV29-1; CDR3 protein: CSPDWSLGDNQPQHF
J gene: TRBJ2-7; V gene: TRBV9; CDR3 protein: CASSVAGYSYEQYF
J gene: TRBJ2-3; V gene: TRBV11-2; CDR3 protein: CASSRLGSTTDTQYF
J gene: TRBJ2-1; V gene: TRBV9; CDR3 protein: CASSETPGSGEQFF
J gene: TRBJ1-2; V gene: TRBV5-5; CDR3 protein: CASNVQGIDGYTF
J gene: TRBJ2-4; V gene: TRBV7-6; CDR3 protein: CASSLRQSGGTGNIQYF
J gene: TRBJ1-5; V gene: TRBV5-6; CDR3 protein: CASSFGGGPQPQHF
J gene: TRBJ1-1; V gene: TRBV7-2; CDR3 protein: CASSPSSGGTNTEAFF
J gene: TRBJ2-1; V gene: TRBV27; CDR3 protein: CASSFRSSGGMNEQFF
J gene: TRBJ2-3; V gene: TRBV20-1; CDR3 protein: CSAPRLAGGRRTDTQYF
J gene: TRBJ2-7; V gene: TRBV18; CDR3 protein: CASSPSGTYEQYF
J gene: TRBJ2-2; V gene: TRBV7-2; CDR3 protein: CASSSETWTGELFF
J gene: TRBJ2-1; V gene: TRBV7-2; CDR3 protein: CASSPTSGASSYNEQFF
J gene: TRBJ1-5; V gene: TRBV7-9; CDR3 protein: CASSLAGDSPQHF
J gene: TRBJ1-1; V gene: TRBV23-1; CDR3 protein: CASSQSFIAGAFF
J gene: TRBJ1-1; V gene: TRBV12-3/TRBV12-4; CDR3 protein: CASKGDGQGVYTEAFF
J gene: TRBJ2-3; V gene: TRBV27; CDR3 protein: CASSLNRVADTQYF
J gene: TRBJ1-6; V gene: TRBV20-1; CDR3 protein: CSAVETGSSPLHF
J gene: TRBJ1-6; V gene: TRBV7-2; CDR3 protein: CASSLAGGALSRRTSPLHF
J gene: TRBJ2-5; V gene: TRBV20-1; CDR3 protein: CSARGASGGPVETQYF
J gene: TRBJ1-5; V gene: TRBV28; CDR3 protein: CASSGSLSVNQPQHF
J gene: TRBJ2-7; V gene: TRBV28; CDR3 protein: CASSHSSGPYEQYF
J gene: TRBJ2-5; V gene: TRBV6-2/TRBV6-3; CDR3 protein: CASSSDATPQTQYF
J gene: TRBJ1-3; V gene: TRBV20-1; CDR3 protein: CSATGQLRGNTIYF
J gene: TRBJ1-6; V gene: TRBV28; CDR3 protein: CASSLEGYNSPLHF
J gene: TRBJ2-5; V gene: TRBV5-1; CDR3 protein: CASSGGTQETQYF
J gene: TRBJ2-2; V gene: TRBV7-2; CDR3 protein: CASSFGRGLKLNTGELFF
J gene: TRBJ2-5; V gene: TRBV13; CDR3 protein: CASSSDSYQETQYF
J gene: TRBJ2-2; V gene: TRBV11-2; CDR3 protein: CATSGQNSGELFF
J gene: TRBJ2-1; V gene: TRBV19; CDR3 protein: CASSIIRASSYNEQFF
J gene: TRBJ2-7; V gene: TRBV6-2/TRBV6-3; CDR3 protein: CASTDDFTGFYRGKQSYEQYF
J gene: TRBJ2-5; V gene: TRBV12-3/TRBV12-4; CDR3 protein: CASSFHQIQETQYF
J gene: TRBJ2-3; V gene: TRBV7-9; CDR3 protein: CASSSHGGGSRRQYF
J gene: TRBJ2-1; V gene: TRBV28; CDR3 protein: CASSFTGRYNEQFF
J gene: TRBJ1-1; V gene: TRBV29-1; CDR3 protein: CSVVATGTGHFEAFF
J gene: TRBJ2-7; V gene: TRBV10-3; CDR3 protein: CAISEGTGGTYEQYF
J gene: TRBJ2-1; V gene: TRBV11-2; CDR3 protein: CASSLRLAMHNEQFF
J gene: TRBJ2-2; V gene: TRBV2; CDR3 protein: CASSEALSFGTGELFF
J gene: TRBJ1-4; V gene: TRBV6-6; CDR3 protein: CASSGGVGEKLFF
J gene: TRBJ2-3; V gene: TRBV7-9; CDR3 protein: CASSSTGDSDTDTQYF
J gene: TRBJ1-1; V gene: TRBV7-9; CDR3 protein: CASSLGRGTSGRNTEAFF
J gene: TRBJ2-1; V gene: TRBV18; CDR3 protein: CASSPRSRGSSYNEQFF
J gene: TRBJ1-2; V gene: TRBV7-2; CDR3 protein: CASSFIGMAGWGEGYYGYTF
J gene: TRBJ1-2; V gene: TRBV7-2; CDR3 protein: CASSYGDYGYTF
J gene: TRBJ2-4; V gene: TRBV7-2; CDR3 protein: CASSLVASGLAKNIQYF
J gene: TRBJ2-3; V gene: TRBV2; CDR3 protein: CASRPASTDTQYF
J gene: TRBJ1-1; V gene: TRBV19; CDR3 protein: CASSIDRADTEAFF